This T cell receptor beta chain was sequenced during a study of shared clonotypes between healthy human individuals. This CDR3 is 14 amino acids long. Germline values: CDR1 MRHNA, CDR2 SNTAGT. The V and J ends lost 8 bases and 6 bases, in that order; junction bases with no gene match: 11. Method: immunoSEQ multiplex PCR; TCRdb's copy keeps in-frame clones and lacks some. The table records approximately 1.1 million clones, around 78% of them present only once. The chain recombines TRBV6-4 with TRBJ2-7; 9 bases agree with TRBD2. The sequencing sample was made of memory CD4+ T cells from PBMCs. Stated subset: CD45RA-negative fraction. The TCR comes from a man aged 18 to 35 in good health. Some clones in this sample may be carry-over from other donors' samples. CDR3 nucleotide sequence: TGTGCCAGCCCCACCGGGACTAGCTTTTCCGAGCAGTACTTC. It encodes CASPTGTSFSEQYF.